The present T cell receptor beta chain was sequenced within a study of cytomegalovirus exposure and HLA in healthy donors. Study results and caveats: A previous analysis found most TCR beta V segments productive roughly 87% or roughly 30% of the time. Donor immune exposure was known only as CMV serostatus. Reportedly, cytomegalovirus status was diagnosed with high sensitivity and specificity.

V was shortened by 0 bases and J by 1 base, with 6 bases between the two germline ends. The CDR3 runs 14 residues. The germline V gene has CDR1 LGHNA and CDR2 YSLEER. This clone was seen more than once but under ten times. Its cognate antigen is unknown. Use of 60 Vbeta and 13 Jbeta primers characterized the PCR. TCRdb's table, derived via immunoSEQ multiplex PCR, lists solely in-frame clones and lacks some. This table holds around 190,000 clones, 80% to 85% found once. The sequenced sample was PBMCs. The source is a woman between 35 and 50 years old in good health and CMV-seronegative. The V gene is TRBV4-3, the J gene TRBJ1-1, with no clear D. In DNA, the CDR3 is TGCGCCAGCAGCCAAGATACAGCGAACACTGAAGCTTTCTTT. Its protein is CASSQDTANTEAFF.